The next 31 T cell receptor beta chains were all read from a single sample in a study of metastatic and nonmetastatic thyroid tumors. MiXCR was used by TCRdb to re-call the PCR reads. The table has roughly 20,000 clones, roughly 36% seen once. Thyroid surgery was performed in patients who had received no treatment beforehand. Sequencing was performed on tumor tissue. The receptors shown here come from a female donor with papillary thyroid cancer or a benign thyroid nodule (not recorded which). Some clones in this sample may be carry-over from other donors' samples.

The V and J genes are TRBV6-1 and TRBJ2-7; TRBD1 matches 7 bases. Per germline, CDR1 MNHNS and CDR2 SASEGT. This CDR3 contains 13 residues. V was clipped by 6 bases and J by 2 bases; unmatched bases: 4. The CDR3 region is CASRGTAPYEQYF. The CDR3 DNA reads as TGTGCCAGCAGGGGGACAGCTCCCTACGAGCAGTACTTC.

This clone was seen a handful of times. The V call is TRBV7-9, the J call TRBJ2-7, with D possibly called TRBD1 or TRBD2 (6 bases each). CDR1 is SEHNR, CDR2 FQNEAQ, per germline (reference sequence). This CDR3 comprises 12 residues. Trimming left V 3 bases short and J 9 bases short, with 12 bases between. CDR3: CASSFMGGGQYF. CDR3 nucleotide sequence: TGTGCCAGCAGCTTCATGGGGGGCGGGCAGTACTTC. Complete variable domain (other parts from reference TRBV7-9 and TRBJ2-7): DTGVSQNPRHKITKRGQNVTFRCDPISEHNRLYWYRQTLGQGPEFLTYFQNEAQLEKSRLLSDRFSAERPKGSFSTLEIQRTEQGDSAMYLCASSFMGGGQYFGPGTRLTVT.

The chain recombines TRBV19 with TRBJ1-2, with a tentative D call TRBD1 (5 bases). Germline V gives CDR1 LNHDA, CDR2 SQIVND (reference sequence). V was pared by 1 base and J by 7 bases, with 10 bases between. CDR3 length: 13 amino acids. The CDR3: CASSIVWGSGYTF. In nucleotides, the CDR3 is TGTGCCAGTAGTATAGTATGGGGGAGTGGCTACACCTTC.

CDR3 DNA: TGTGCCAGCTCAAGCACAGATACGCAGTATTTT. It encodes CASSSTDTQYF. This chain connects TRBV18 to TRBJ2-3; D is unclear. CDR3 length: 11 amino acids. The ends were cut back, 5 bases at V and 0 bases at J, with 0 bases in the middle. Germline CDR1 reads KGHSH; CDR2 reads LQKENI.

V usage is TRBV2 and J usage is TRBJ2-1; 12 nucleotides line up with TRBD2. V shed 6 bases and J 4 bases; nucleotides not matched to a gene: 7. The germline V gene encodes CDR1 SNHLY and CDR2 FYNNEI. The length of the CDR3 is 16 residues. The CDR3 region is CASSGTSGPLYNEQFF. The DNA of the CDR3 is TGTGCCAGCAGCGGGACTAGCGGGCCCTTGTACAATGAGCAGTTCTTC.

With respect to this clone: A read error may account for a junction end that differs from germline. This rearrangement joins TRBV7-3 to TRBJ1-6, with 9 positions matching TRBD1. Germline V gene lookup returns CDR1 SGHTA and CDR2 FQGTGA. The CDR3 sequence is 15 residues long. CDR3 sequence (DNA): TGTGCCAGCAGTGAAACAGGGGGCTTAGGTTCACCCTTCCACTTT. Residues: CASSETGGLGSPFHF. Using reference TRBV7-3 and TRBJ1-6 for the parts outside the CDR3, the full variable domain is GAGVSQTPSNKVTEKGKYVELRCDPISGHTALYWYRQSLGQGPEFLIYFQGTGAADDSGLPNDRFFAVRPEGSVSTLKIQRTERGDSAVYLCASSETGGLGSPFHFGNGTRLTVT.

V gene TRBV7-2 combines with J gene TRBJ2-7; no reliable D call. This CDR3 contains 12 residues. From germline, CDR1 is SGHTA and CDR2 FQGNSA. With 5 bases removed from V and 2 bases from J, the gap between germline ends came to 7 bases. The CDR3 coding sequence is TGTGCCAGCAGCGCCTCGACCTACGAGCAGTACTTC. Its protein is CASSASTYEQYF.

The chain links TRBV5-1 to TRBJ1-6; D is unclear. Germline CDR1 and CDR2: SGHRS and YFSETQ. CDR3 length: 17 amino acids. V lost 4 bases and J 7 bases, leaving 21 bases between the germline ends. CDR3 coding DNA: TGCGCCAGCAGCAAGCAAACTGCCGGGAGAACGAATTCACCCCTCCACTTT. This encodes CASSKQTAGRTNSPLHF.

The V gene is TRBV20-1, the J gene TRBJ1-4, with unresolved D. CDR1 DFQATT and CDR2 SNEGSKA come from the germline V gene (reference sequence). Trimming shortened V by 2 bases and J by 0 bases, and 13 bases separated the two germline ends. The CDR3 loop spans 16 amino acids. CDR3 residues: CSARLMATATNEKLFF. The DNA of the CDR3 is TGCAGTGCTAGATTGATGGCCACCGCAACTAATGAAAAACTGTTTTTT.

This clone has more than one count but fewer than ten. The V call is TRBV27, the J call TRBJ1-6; D is uncertain. CDR1 is MNHEY, CDR2 SMNVEV, per germline (reference sequence). Trimming pared 3 bases from V and 7 bases from J, leaving 16 bases between. There are 16 residues in the CDR3. In DNA form, the CDR3 reads TGTGCCAGCAGTTTGTCAGGCCAGATGGGCAATTCACCCCTCCACTTT. Protein sequence: CASSLSGQMGNSPLHF.

The rearrangement links TRBV6-1 to TRBJ2-1, with D perhaps given as TRBD1 or TRBD2 (5 bases each). The CDR3 has 12 residues. The germline gives CDR1 MNHNS, CDR2 SASEGT. V lost 8 bases to trimming and J lost 8 bases, with 13 bases between them. The DNA of the CDR3 is TGTGCCAGCCTTTTCAGGGACCATGAGCAGTTCTTC. Translating it yields CASLFRDHEQFF.

The chain is built from TRBV30 and TRBJ1-1; D is unresolved. The length of the CDR3 is 13 residues. The V end was cut by 4 bases, the J end by 2 bases, with 11 bases between. The germline V gene encodes CDR1 GTSNPN and CDR2 SVGIG (reference sequence). CDR3: CAWTFYHNTEAFF. The CDR3 region has the DNA TGTGCCTGGACTTTTTATCATAACACTGAAGCTTTCTTT.

The chain uses TRBV5-1 and TRBJ1-2, with TRBD1 matching 8 bases. Germline V CDR1 and CDR2: SGHRS, YFSETQ. V was clipped by 0 bases and J by 7 bases; unmatched bases: 11. This CDR3 spans 16 amino acids. The CDR3 is CASSLVLRTGFSGYTF. DNA for the CDR3: TGCGCCAGCAGCTTGGTTCTTAGGACAGGGTTTAGTGGCTACACCTTC.

This clone was seen a single time. J is TRBJ1-1 and V is TRBV20-1; unclear D gene. The CDR3 contains 14 residues. Germline lookup yields CDR1 DFQATT and CDR2 SNEGSKA (reference sequence). Trimming left V 5 bases short and J 0 bases short, with 13 bases between. CDR3: CSAGVPPMNTEAFF. The CDR3 coding sequence is TGCAGTGCTGGAGTTCCACCCATGAACACTGAAGCTTTCTTT.

Comment on this clone: Germline is not matched at one junction end, which may reflect a read error. The CDR3 DNA reads TGTGCCGGCCGGGACTCCAACAATGAGCAGTTCTTC. Its protein is CAGRDSNNEQFF. The chain couples TRBV6-1 to TRBJ2-1; D might be TRBD2 (6 bases). CDR1 MNHNS and CDR2 SASEGT come from the germline V gene. This CDR3 is built from 12 residues.

The V gene is TRBV12-3 or TRBV12-4, the J gene TRBJ2-7, with 10 bases identical to TRBD2. With V trimmed by 3 bases and J by 3 bases, 2 bases remained unmatched. The CDR3 runs 14 residues. This chain's CDR3 is CASSLGTSDYEQYF. In DNA, the CDR3 is TGTGCCAGCAGTTTGGGGACTAGCGACTACGAGCAGTACTTC.

In DNA form, the CDR3 reads TGCAGTGCTAGAGATGGAATAGCTGACACCGGGGAGCTGTTTTTT. Its protein is CSARDGIADTGELFF. V is TRBV20-1 and J is TRBJ2-2; D uncertain. V was shortened by 0 bases and J by 3 bases, with 11 bases between the two germline ends. The CDR3 totals 15 residues. Germline V gives CDR1 DFQATT, CDR2 SNEGSKA (reference sequence).

This chain links TRBV6-5 with TRBJ1-2, with 7 nucleotides matching TRBD1. In germline, CDR1 is MNHEY, CDR2 SVGAGI. V gave up 0 bases and J gave up 0 bases; unmatched junction bases: 1. CDR3 length: 15 residues. Here the CDR3 reads CASSYSGTANYGYTF. The CDR3 DNA sequence: TGTGCCAGCAGTTACTCCGGGACAGCTAACTATGGCTACACCTTC.

The gene calls are TRBV4-1 and TRBJ2-7, with D unresolved. This CDR3 region has 14 residues. Germline V lookup: CDR1 MGHRA, CDR2 YSYEKL. The V gene lost 4 bases and the J gene lost 7 bases, with 17 bases spanning the gap. The CDR3 reads CASSLTDRVPEQYF. CDR3 nucleotide sequence: TGCGCCAGCAGCCTTACCGATAGGGTACCTGAGCAGTACTTC.

The J gene is TRBJ2-1, the V gene TRBV30; 9 bases line up with TRBD2. Germline CDR1 reads GTSNPN; CDR2 reads SVGIG (reference sequence). J lost 10 bases, V lost 3 bases, and 10 bases had no gene match. The length of the CDR3 is 14 residues. The CDR3 nucleotides read TGTGCCTGGAGGTCAGCGGGAGGTTCATCCGAGCAGTTCTTC. Translating it yields CAWRSAGGSSEQFF.

This chain uses TRBV6-1 with TRBJ1-6; TRBD1 aligns across 8 bases. Per germline, CDR1 MNHNS and CDR2 SASEGT. The CDR3 contains 14 residues. V lost 4 bases, J lost 7 bases, and 3 bases stayed unmatched. The CDR3 bases are TGTGCCAGCAGTGCGGGACAGGAGAATTCACCCCTCCACTTT. Its translation: CASSAGQENSPLHF.

This rearrangement joins TRBV7-3 to TRBJ1-2, with 7 bases lining up with TRBD1. V shed 4 bases, J shed 8 bases, and the junction held 4 bases outside the gene matches. CDR1 is SGHTA, CDR2 FQGTGA, per germline. The CDR3 is 12 residues long. Here the CDR3 DNA reads TGTGCCAGCAGCTCTACAGGGGTCGGCTACACCTTC. Protein product: CASSSTGVGYTF.

This clone appeared a single time. This chain links TRBV11-2 with TRBJ2-2; D is unresolved. Germline CDR1 and CDR2: SGHAT and FQNNGV. V lost 2 bases and J 1 base, leaving 8 bases between the germline ends. The length of the CDR3 is 15 residues. Here the CDR3 reads CASSLLTGNTGELFF. DNA for the CDR3: TGTGCCAGCAGCTTATTAACGGGGAACACCGGGGAGCTGTTTTTT.

This chain links TRBV12-3 or TRBV12-4 with TRBJ2-7; weak D call: TRBD2 (5 bases). With 5 bases removed from V and 7 bases from J, the gap between germline ends came to 15 bases. This CDR3 comprises 13 residues. The CDR3 region has the DNA TGTGCCAGCAGTGACGCGGGTTGGGGAGAGCAGTACTTC. This gives the protein CASSDAGWGEQYF.

This clone appeared a few times. V is TRBV6-1 and J is TRBJ2-2; TRBD2 might be the D (5 bases). CDR1 and CDR2 from the germline V gene are MNHNS and SASEGT. Trimming left V 5 bases short and J 3 bases short, with 10 bases between. The CDR3 runs 14 residues. The DNA of the CDR3 is TGTGCCAGCAGTCAATCCGGGGACACCGGGGAGCTGTTTTTT. Protein sequence: CASSQSGDTGELFF.

The chain employs TRBV9 and TRBJ2-3; tentatively, D is TRBD2 (6 bases). Germline assignment: CDR1 SGDLS and CDR2 YYNGEE. The CDR3 has 16 amino acids. The ends were cut back, 3 bases at V and 3 bases at J, with 17 bases in the middle. CDR3 residues: CASSASYGGETDTQYF. In DNA, the CDR3 is TGTGCCAGCAGCGCCTCTTACGGAGGGGAGACAGATACGCAGTATTTT.

The rearrangement joins TRBV6-5 to TRBJ2-1; D perhaps matches TRBD2 (5 bases). Trimming removed 3 bases at V and 9 bases at J, with 6 bases between. The CDR3 is 11 residues long. Germline V gives CDR1 MNHEY, CDR2 SVGAGI. The CDR3 spells CASSYGGEQFF. The CDR3 region has the DNA TGTGCCAGCAGTTATGGAGGTGAGCAGTTCTTC.

V gene TRBV2 combines with J gene TRBJ1-6; 10 nucleotides align to TRBD1. V lost 8 bases to trimming and J lost 10 bases; unmatched junction nucleotides: 11. CDR3 length: 15 amino acids. Germline V gene sequence: CDR1 SNHLY, CDR2 FYNNEI. In nucleotides, the CDR3 is TGTGCCAGCCGGTCGGTGACAGGGGGCAAATCACCCCTCCACTTT. This gives the protein CASRSVTGGKSPLHF.

This clone was observed a few times. The rearrangement joins TRBV28 to TRBJ1-2; D is ambiguous. V was clipped by 3 bases and J by 2 bases, with 13 bases between them. The germline V gene has CDR1 MDHEN and CDR2 SYDVKM. The CDR3 is 15 amino acids. CDR3 sequence (DNA): TGTGCCAGCAGTTTCGGCGACAAATGGAACTATGGCTACACCTTC. Its protein is CASSFGDKWNYGYTF.

Only a few counts were recorded for this clone. The V and J genes are TRBV28 and TRBJ2-5; 9 bases are a match to TRBD2. V shed 2 bases, J shed 4 bases, and the junction held 5 bases outside the gene matches. The germline V gene encodes CDR1 MDHEN and CDR2 SYDVKM. The CDR3 runs 15 residues. This CDR3 is CASSLLRGGLETQYF. The CDR3 DNA reads TGTGCCAGCAGTTTACTGCGGGGGGGCCTAGAGACCCAGTACTTC.

This clone turned up a few times. The rearrangement joins TRBV6-5 to TRBJ2-1, with 9 bases lining up with TRBD1. J gave up 8 bases and V 2 bases, and 10 bases lay outside the gene matches. The CDR3 has 16 amino acids. Germline V gene data show CDR1 as MNHEY and CDR2 as SVGAGI. The CDR3 DNA reads as TGTGCCAGCAGTTACCCACCGGGACAGGGACTGGATGAGCAGTTCTTC. Protein: CASSYPPGQGLDEQFF.